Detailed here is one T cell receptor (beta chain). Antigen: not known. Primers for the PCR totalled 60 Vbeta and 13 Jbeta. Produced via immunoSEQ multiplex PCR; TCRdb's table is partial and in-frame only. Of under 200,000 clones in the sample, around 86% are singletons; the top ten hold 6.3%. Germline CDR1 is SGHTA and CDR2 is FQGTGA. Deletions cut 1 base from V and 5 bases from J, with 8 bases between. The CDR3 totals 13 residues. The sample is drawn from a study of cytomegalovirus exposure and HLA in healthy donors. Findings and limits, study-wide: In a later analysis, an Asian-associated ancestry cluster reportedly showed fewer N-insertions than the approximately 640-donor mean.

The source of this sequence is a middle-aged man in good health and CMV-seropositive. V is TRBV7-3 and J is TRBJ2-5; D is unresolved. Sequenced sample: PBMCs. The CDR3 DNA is TGTGCCAGCAGCTTAATGCCTGGCGAGACCCAGTACTTC. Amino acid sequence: CASSLMPGETQYF.